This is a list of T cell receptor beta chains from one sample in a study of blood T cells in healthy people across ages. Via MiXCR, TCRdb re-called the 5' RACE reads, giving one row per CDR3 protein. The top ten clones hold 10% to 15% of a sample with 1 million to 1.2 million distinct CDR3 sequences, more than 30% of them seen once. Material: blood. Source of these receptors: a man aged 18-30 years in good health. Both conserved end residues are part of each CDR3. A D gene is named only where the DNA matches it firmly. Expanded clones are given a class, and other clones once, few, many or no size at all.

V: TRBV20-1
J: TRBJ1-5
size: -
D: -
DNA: TGCAGTGCTAGTGTGGGGGCTGATAGCAATCAGCCCCAGCATTTT
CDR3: CSASVGADSNQPQHF

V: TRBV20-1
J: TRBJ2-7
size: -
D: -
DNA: TGCAGTGCTAGACCTGTAAGGAGCTCCTACAATGAGCAGTACTTC
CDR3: CSARPVRSSYNEQYF

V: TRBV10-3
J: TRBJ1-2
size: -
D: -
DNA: TGTGCCATCAGTGAGTCCCCCAGGGCCTATGGCTACACCTTC
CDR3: CAISESPRAYGYTF

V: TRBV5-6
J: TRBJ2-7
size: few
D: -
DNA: TGTGCCAGCAGCTTGTATCGTCAGGGCTACTACGAGCAGTACTTC
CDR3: CASSLYRQGYYEQYF

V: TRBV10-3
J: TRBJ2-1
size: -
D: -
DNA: TGTGCCATCAGCACTACCGGCTATGAGCAGTTCTTC
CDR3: CAISTTGYEQFF

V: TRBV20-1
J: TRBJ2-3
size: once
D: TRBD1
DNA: TGCCGTGCTGTCGCGGGACAGGGGAGGACAGATACGCAGTATTTT
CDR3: CRAVAGQGRTDTQYF

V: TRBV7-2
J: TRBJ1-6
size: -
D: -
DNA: TGTGCCAGCAGCTTCTACGCGAATTCGCCCCTCCACTTT
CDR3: CASSFYANSPLHF

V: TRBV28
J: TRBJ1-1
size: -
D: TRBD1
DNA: TGTACCAGCAGTCTACAGGGGACGGCTTTCTTT
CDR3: CTSSLQGTAFF

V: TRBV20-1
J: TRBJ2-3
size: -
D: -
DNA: TGCAGTGCTAGAAGGACGTCTAGCACAGATACGCAGTATTTT
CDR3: CSARRTSSTDTQYF

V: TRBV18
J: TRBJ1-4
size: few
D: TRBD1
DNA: TGTGCCAGCTCCCCAACTCTCCGGGACAGGAATGAAAAACTGTTTTTT
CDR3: CASSPTLRDRNEKLFF

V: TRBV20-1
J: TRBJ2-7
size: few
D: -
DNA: TGCAGTGCAAACCCTCAGGACGGCTACGAGCAGTACTTC
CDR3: CSANPQDGYEQYF

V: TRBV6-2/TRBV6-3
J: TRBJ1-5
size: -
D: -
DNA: TGTGCCAGCAGTTACTCGTCTCGGGGGGCGCATAATTTTCGGGGCAATCAGCCCCAGCATTTT
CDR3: CASSYSSRGAHNFRGNQPQHF

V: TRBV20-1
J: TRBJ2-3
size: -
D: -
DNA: TGCAGTGCTACTGACGGGCGGATGAGCACAGATACGCAGTATTTT
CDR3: CSATDGRMSTDTQYF

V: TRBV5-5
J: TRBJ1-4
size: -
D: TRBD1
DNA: TGTGCCAGCAGCTGGGGACAGGGAACAACTAATGAAAAACTGTTTTTT
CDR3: CASSWGQGTTNEKLFF

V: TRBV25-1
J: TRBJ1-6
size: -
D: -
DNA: TGTGCCAGCAGTGAACAGGGCAGGGAGGTATCCCGTCTCCACTTT
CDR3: CASSEQGREVSRLHF

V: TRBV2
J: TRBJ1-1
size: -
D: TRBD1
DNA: TGTGCCAGCAGGTTACAGGGGTTGTACACTGAAGCTTTCTTT
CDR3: CASRLQGLYTEAFF

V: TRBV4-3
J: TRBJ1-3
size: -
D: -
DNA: TGCGCCAGCAGCCAAGATATGGGCTCTGGAAACACCATATATTTT
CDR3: CASSQDMGSGNTIYF

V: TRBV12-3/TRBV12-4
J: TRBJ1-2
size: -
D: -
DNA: TGTGCCAGCAAAGGGGGTGGAATATATGGCTACACCTTC
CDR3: CASKGGGIYGYTF

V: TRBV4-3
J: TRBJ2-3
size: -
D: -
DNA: TGCGCCAGCAGCCAAGAGGTTGGATGGGATCTAAGCACAGATACGCAGTATTTT
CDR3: CASSQEVGWDLSTDTQYF

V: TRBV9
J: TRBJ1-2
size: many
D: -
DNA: TGTGCCAGCAGCGTATCATCCGTTGCTAACTATGGCTACACCTTC
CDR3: CASSVSSVANYGYTF

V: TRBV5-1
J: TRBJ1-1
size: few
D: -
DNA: TGCGCCAGCAGCTTGGCGGGGGAAACGAACACTGAAGCTTTCTTT
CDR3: CASSLAGETNTEAFF

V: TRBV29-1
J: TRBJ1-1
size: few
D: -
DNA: TGCAGCGATTGCATTGGGAACACTGAAGCTTTCTTT
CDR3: CSDCIGNTEAFF